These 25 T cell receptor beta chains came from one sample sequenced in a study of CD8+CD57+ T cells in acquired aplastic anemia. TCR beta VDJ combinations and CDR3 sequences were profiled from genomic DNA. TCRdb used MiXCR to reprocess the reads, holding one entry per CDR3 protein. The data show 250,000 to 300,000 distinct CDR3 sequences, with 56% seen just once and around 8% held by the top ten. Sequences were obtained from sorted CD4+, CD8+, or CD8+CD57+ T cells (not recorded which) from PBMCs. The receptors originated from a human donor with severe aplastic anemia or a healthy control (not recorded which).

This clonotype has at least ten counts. DNA of the CDR3: TGTGCCAGCAGTTACGTGCGAAACGTCTACACCTTC. It encodes CASSYVRNVYTF. This chain joins TRBV6-6 and TRBJ1-2; unclear D gene. V lost 2 bases and J 10 bases, leaving 11 bases between the germline ends. This CDR3 is built from 12 residues. Germline-derived CDR1 and CDR2 are MNHNY and SVGAGI (reference sequence).

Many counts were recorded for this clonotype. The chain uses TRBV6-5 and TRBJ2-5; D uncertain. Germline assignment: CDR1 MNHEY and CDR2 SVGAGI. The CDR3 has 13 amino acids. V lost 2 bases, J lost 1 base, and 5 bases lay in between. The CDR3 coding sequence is TGTGCCAGCAGTTACAAGGTCCAAGAGACCCAGTACTTC. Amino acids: CASSYKVQETQYF.

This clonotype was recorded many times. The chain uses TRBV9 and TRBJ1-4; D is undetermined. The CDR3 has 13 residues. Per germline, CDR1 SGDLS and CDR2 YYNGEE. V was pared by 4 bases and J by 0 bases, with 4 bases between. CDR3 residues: CASSRATNEKLFF. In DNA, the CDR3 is TGTGCCAGCAGCCGGGCAACTAATGAAAAACTGTTTTTT.

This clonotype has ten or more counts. CDR3 protein: CASADRGWQTQYF. The CDR3 DNA is TGTGCCAGCGCGGACAGGGGCTGGCAGACCCAGTACTTC. The genes are TRBV2 and TRBJ2-5, with 9 bases aligning to TRBD1. In germline, CDR1 is SNHLY, CDR2 FYNNEI. The CDR3 runs 13 residues. After removal of 8 bases from V and 6 bases from J, the junction contained 7 bases not matched to a gene.

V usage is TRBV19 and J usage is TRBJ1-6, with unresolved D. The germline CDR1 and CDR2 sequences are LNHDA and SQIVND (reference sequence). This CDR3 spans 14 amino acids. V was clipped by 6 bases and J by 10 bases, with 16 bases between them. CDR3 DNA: TGTGCCAGTAGGCAAGGAGGCTTAGGATCACCCCTCCACTTT. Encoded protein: CASRQGGLGSPLHF.

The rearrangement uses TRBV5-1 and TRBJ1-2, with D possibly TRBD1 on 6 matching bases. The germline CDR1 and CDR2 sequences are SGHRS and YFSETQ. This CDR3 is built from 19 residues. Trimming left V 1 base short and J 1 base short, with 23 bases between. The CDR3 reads CASSLYGGSANSLNYGYTF. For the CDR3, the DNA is TGCGCCAGCAGCTTGTATGGGGGCTCCGCCAATAGTCTTAACTATGGCTACACCTTC.

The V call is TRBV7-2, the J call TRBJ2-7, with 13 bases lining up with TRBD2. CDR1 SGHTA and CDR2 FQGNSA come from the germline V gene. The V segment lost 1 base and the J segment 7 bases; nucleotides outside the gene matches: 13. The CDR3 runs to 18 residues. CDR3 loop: CASSLGRRLAGGQGEQYF. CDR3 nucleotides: TGTGCCAGCAGCTTAGGTCGTCGACTAGCGGGGGGACAAGGAGAGCAGTACTTC.

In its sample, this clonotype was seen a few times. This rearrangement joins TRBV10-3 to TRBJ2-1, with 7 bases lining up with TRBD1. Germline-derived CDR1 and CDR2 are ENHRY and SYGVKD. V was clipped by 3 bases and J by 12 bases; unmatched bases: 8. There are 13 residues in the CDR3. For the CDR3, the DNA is TGTGCCATCAGTGAAGTTACAGGGGCAGGGCAGTTCTTC. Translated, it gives CAISEVTGAGQFF.

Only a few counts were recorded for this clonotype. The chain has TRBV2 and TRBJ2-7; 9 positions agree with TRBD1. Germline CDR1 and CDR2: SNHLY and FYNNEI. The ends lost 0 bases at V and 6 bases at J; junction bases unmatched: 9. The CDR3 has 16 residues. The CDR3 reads CASSEASGTGLLEQYF. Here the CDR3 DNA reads TGTGCCAGCAGTGAAGCCTCCGGGACAGGGCTCCTCGAGCAGTACTTC.

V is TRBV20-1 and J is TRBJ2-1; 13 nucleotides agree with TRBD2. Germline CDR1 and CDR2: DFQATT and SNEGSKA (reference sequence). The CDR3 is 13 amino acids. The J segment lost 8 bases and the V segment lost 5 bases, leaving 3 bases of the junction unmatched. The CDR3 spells CSAPGLAGDEQFF. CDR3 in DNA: TGCAGTGCTCCAGGACTAGCGGGAGATGAGCAGTTCTTC.

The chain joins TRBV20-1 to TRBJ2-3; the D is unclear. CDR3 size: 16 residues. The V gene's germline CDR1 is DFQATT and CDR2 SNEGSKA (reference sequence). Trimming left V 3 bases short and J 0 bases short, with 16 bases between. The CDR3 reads CSASPPRSSSTDTQYF. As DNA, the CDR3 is TGCAGTGCTAGTCCCCCCAGGTCCTCTAGCACAGATACGCAGTATTTT.

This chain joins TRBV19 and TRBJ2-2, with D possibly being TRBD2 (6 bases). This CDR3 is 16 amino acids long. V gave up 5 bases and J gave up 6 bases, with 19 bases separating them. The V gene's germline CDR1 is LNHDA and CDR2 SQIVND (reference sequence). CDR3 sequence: CASSPTMTSSPGELFF. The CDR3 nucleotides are TGTGCCAGTAGTCCCACTATGACTAGTTCGCCCGGGGAGCTGTTTTTT.

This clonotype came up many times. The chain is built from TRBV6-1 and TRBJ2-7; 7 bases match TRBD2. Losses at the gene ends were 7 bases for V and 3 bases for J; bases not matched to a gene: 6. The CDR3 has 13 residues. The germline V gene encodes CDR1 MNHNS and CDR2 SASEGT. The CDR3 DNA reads TGTGCCAGCACCGAAAGCGGGGTCTACGAGCAGTACTTC. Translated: CASTESGVYEQYF.

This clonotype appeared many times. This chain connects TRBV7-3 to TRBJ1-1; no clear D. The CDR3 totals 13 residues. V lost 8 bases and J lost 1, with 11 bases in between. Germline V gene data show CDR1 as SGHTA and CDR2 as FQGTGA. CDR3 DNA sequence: TGTGCCAGCGCCATCCAAGGGAACACTGAAGCTTTCTTT. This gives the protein CASAIQGNTEAFF. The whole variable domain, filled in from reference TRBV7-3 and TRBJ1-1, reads GAGVSQTPSNKVTEKGKYVELRCDPISGHTALYWYRQSLGQGPEFLIYFQGTGAADDSGLPNDRFFAVRPEGSVSTLKIQRTERGDSAVYLCASAIQGNTEAFFGQGTRLTVV.

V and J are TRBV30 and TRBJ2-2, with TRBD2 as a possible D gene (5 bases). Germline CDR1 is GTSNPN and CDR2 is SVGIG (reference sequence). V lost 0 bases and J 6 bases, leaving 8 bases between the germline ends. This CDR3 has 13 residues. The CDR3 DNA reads TGTGCCTGGAGTGTACTAGACTCCGGGGAGCTGTTTTTT. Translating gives CAWSVLDSGELFF.

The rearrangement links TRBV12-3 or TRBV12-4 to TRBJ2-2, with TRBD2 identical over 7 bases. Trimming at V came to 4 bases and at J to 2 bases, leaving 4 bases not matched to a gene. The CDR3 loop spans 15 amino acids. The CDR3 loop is CASSSRDYNTGELFF. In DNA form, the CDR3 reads TGTGCCAGCAGTTCCCGGGACTACAACACCGGGGAGCTGTTTTTT.

The CDR3 DNA reads TGTGCCAGCAGTTTATCGTTGGGGTCCCACTATGGCTACACCTTC. Its translation: CASSLSLGSHYGYTF. The chain links TRBV27 to TRBJ1-2; D gene ambiguous. Per the germline V gene, CDR1 is MNHEY and CDR2 is SMNVEV (reference sequence). Trimming removed 0 bases at V and 3 bases at J, with 11 bases between. The CDR3 is made up of 15 amino acids.

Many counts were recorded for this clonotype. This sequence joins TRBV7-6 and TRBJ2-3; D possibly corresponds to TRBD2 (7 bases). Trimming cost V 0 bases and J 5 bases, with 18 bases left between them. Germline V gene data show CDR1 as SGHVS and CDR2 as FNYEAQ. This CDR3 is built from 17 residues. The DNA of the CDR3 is TGTGCCAGCAGCTTAGCGGCAACGGGGGGCCGCATAGATACGCAGTATTTT. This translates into CASSLAATGGRIDTQYF.

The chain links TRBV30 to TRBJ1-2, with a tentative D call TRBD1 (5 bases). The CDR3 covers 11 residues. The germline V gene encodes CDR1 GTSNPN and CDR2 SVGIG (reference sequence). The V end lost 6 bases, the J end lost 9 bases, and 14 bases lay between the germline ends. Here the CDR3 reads CACYLQGRYTF. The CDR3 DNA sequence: TGTGCCTGTTATCTCCAGGGCCGCTACACCTTC.

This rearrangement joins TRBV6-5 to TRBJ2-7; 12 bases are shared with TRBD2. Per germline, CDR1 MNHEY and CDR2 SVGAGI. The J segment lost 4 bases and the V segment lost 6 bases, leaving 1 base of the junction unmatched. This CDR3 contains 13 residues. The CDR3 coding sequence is TGTGCCAGCAGAGGGACTAGCGGGTACGAGCAGTACTTC. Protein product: CASRGTSGYEQYF.

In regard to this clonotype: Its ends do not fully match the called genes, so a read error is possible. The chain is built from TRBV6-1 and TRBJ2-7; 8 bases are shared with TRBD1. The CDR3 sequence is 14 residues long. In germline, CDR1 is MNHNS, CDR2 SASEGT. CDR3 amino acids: CASRTGAVNYEQHF. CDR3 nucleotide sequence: TGTGCCAGCAGGACAGGGGCAGTAAACTACGAGCAGCACTTC.

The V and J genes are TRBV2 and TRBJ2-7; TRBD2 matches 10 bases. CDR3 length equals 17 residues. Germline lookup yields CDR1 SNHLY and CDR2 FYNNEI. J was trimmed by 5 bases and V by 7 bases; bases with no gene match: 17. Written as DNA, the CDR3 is TGTGCCAGCAAAAGTGGGGTCTTTGGACTAGCGGCTAACGAGCAGTACTTC. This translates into CASKSGVFGLAANEQYF.

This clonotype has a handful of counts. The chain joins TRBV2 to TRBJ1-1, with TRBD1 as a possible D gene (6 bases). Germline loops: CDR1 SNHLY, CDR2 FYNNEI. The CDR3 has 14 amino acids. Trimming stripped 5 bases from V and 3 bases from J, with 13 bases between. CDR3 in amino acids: CASSFLRQDTEAFF. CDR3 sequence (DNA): TGTGCCAGCAGTTTTCTACGACAGGACACTGAAGCTTTCTTT.

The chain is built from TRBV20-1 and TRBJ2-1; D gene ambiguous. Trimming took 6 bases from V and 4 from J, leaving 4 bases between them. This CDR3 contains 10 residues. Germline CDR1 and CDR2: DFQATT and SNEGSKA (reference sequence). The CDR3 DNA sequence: TGCAGTGCCCTGTACAATGAGCAGTTCTTC. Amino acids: CSALYNEQFF.

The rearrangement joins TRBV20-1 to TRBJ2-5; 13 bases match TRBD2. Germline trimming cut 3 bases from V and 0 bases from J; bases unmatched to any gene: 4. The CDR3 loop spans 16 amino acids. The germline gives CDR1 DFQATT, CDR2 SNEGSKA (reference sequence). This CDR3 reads CSARELAGGYQETQYF. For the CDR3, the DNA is TGCAGTGCTAGGGAACTAGCGGGGGGGTACCAAGAGACCCAGTACTTC.